This T cell receptor (beta chain) comes out of a study of graft-versus-host responses after intestinal transplantation. Study-level points and caveats: Maximum circulating GvH clone levels tracked with early post-transplant HvG decreases. Investigators detected GvH clones in recipient marrow, with some emerging earlier in ileum or blood.

Comment on this clone: The antigen is undetermined.

Trimming pared 6 bases from V and 5 bases from J, leaving 11 bases between. The germline gives CDR1 SGHVS, CDR2 FNYEAQ. CDR3 length: 14 amino acids. Assay used: immunoSEQ multiplex PCR; TCRdb lists only in-frame clones, some missing. Here the sample spans approximately 90,000 clones, around 93% being singletons. The sequences come from unstimulated CD8+ T cells sorted from spleen or lymph node cells, collected before transplant. The chain uses TRBV7-6 and TRBJ1-6; possible D gene TRBD1, 6 bases. This sequence originates from a human donor who was the organ donor for an intestinal transplant. The CDR3 reads CASRLTGDNSPLHF. As DNA, the CDR3 is TGTGCCAGCAGGTTGACAGGCGATAATTCACCCCTCCACTTT.